The clone carrying this TCR beta chain was observed a few times. This entry is derived from a study of CD8 T cells in ankylosing spondylitis. Between the trimmed V and J ends, which lost 4 bases and 12 bases, there was a span of 21 bases. Germline loops: CDR1 KGHDR, CDR2 SFDVKD. CDR3 length: 15 residues. MiXCR, applied by TCRdb to the 5' RACE reads, yields one record per CDR3 protein. The sample records more than 150,000 distinct CDR3 sequences, under 14% being singletons. This sequence was found in a male donor with ankylosing spondylitis or in good health (not recorded which). The source material was blood, either unsorted or a sorted T cell fraction (not recorded which). The chain employs TRBV24-1 and TRBJ2-1; D not resolved. The CDR3 DNA is TGTGCCACCAGTGACCCCCAGGAACTCCCTTGGATGCAGTTCTTC. Amino acids: CATSDPQELPWMQFF.